This T cell receptor beta chain stems from a study of shared T cell receptors in the human thymus. Sequencing used immunoSEQ multiplex PCR; TCRdb keeps in-frame clones, though not all of them. The data hold approximately 760,000 clones, with 70% to 90% observed a single time. This CDR3 is built from 14 residues. Germline V lookup: CDR1 SGDLS, CDR2 YYNGEE. The germline V and J ends were trimmed by 3 bases and 3 bases, with 7 bases remaining between them. This sample also belongs to another study, concerning human thymus T cells. From that report: Corrective heart surgery yielded resections, and these provided the thymus tissue. Thymic and blood repertoires seemed to favor certain V and J genes. Related research described strongly overlapping thymic repertoires in unrelated people.

The rearrangement links TRBV9 to TRBJ1-6, with a possible D match to TRBD1 (5 bases). The sequenced sample consisted of thymocytes. The source of this sequence is a girl younger than two with a congenital heart defect. The CDR3 DNA is TGTGCCAGCAGCGCCGGGGGCTATAATTCACCCCTCCACTTT. As protein: CASSAGGYNSPLHF.